These 9 T cell receptor beta chains share one sample of origin, sequenced in a study of cytomegalovirus exposure and HLA in healthy donors. The PCR was carried out with 60 Vbeta primers and 13 Jbeta primers. Repertoires were generated with immunoSEQ multiplex PCR, while TCRdb's copy carries only in-frame clones and drops some. The repertoire consists of approximately 87,000 clones, with around four fifths occurring once and the leading ten covering 5.6%. The sequencing sample was made of PBMCs. All receptors come from a woman between 18 and 29 years old in good health and CMV-seropositive.

This rearrangement joins TRBV5-6 to TRBJ1-2, with D unclear. Germline V lookup: CDR1 SGHDT, CDR2 YYEEEE. V dropped 4 bases and J dropped 4 bases, with 17 bases sitting between them. This CDR3 spans 15 amino acids. CDR3 DNA: TGTGCCAGCAGCCAAAGAAACTCGTTGTTCTATGGCTACACCTTC. This encodes CASSQRNSLFYGYTF.

The chain is built from TRBV7-9 and TRBJ1-5; tentatively, D is TRBD1 (6 bases). Germline V gene data show CDR1 as SEHNR and CDR2 as FQNEAQ (reference sequence). This CDR3 region has 15 residues. The V end was cut by 5 bases, the J end by 1 base, with 12 bases between. This chain's CDR3 is CASSKDQGSNQPQHF. CDR3 DNA: TGTGCCAGCAGCAAGGATCAGGGGAGCAATCAGCCCCAGCATTTT.

The chain recombines TRBV9 with TRBJ1-4; D is possibly TRBD1 (5 bases). CDR1 is SGDLS and CDR2 is YYNGEE in the germline V gene. The length of the CDR3 is 15 residues. The germline V and J ends were trimmed by 5 bases and 8 bases, with 19 bases remaining between them. This CDR3 is CASSVGGTKGEKLFF. The CDR3 DNA reads TGTGCCAGCAGTGTGGGGGGGACGAAGGGCGAAAAACTGTTTTTT.

DNA of the CDR3: TGCGCCAGCAGCTTGATCCCGAGCGGGGGCTATACTGAAGCTTTCTTT. This translates into CASSLIPSGGYTEAFF. V gene TRBV5-1 combines with J gene TRBJ1-1; a weak D match, TRBD1 (6 bases). The ends were cut back, 1 base at V and 5 bases at J, with 18 bases in the middle. This CDR3 region has 16 residues. Per germline, CDR1 SGHRS and CDR2 YFSETQ.

This clone was seen more than once but under ten times. V gene TRBV29-1 combines with J gene TRBJ1-5; unclear D gene. Germline V lookup: CDR1 SQVTM, CDR2 ANQGSEA. This CDR3 has 13 amino acids. Trimming took off 5 bases at V and 7 bases at J, with 15 bases between the two ends. This CDR3 reads CSVRERAGQPQHF. Written as DNA, the CDR3 is TGCAGCGTTCGAGAGAGGGCAGGCCAGCCCCAGCATTTT.

The V gene is TRBV14, the J gene TRBJ2-1; D may be TRBD1 (6 bases). CDR1 and CDR2 from the germline V gene are SGHDN and FVKESK. The CDR3 loop spans 14 amino acids. V shed 4 bases and J shed 7 bases, with 14 bases lying between them. The CDR3 nucleotides read TGTGCCAGCAGCCCGTCGGGACAAGTAAATGAGCAGTTCTTC. The encoded protein is CASSPSGQVNEQFF.

The V and J genes are TRBV19 and TRBJ2-7, with D possibly TRBD1 on 5 matching bases. V lost 10 bases and J 1 base, leaving 14 bases between the germline ends. In germline, CDR1 is LNHDA, CDR2 SQIVND (reference sequence). The CDR3 has 13 amino acids. This chain's CDR3 is CATLDRQSYEQYF. DNA of the CDR3: TGTGCCACCCTTGACAGACAATCCTACGAGCAGTACTTC.

This sequence joins TRBV30 and TRBJ1-4, with D possibly being TRBD1 (5 bases). The CDR3 length is 16 residues. CDR1 is GTSNPN and CDR2 is SVGIG in the germline V gene (reference sequence). Between the trimmed V and J ends, which lost 2 bases and 8 bases, there was a span of 21 bases. CDR3 coding DNA: TGTGCCTGGAGTCCCAAGGGCTCGGCAGGGAAGGAAAAACTGTTTTTT. Its protein is CAWSPKGSAGKEKLFF.

The chain recombines TRBV5-1 with TRBJ1-1; 9 positions agree with TRBD1. CDR1 and CDR2 (germline): SGHRS, YFSETQ. There are 15 residues in the CDR3. V lost 1 base, J lost 0 bases, and 1 base stayed unmatched. In nucleotides, the CDR3 is TGCGCCAGCAGCTTGAGGACAGGGGTGAACACTGAAGCTTTCTTT. This encodes CASSLRTGVNTEAFF.